The 20 T cell receptor beta chains below all came from one sample that was sequenced in a study of beta chain features in type 1 diabetes. Reverse transcription of all isolated RNA meant that expressed TCRB transcripts were sequenced. This table comes from immunoSEQ multiplex PCR, and its TCRdb copy is limited to in-frame clones, with some not included. The sample has some 25,000 clones, about 70% seen once. Sequencing was carried out using Tregs from blood. The receptors stem from a woman aged 35 to 49 in good health.

The chain has TRBV18 and TRBJ1-1; the match to TRBD1 covers 9 bases. Trimming took 0 bases from V and 0 from J; bases not matched to a gene: 5. The CDR3 is 17 residues long. Germline assignment: CDR1 KGHSH and CDR2 LQKENI. CDR3 region: CASSPPGQGGMNTEAFF. Here the CDR3 DNA reads TGTGCCAGCTCACCACCGGGACAGGGCGGAATGAACACTGAAGCTTTCTTT.

In its sample, this clone was seen a few times. The V and J genes are TRBV28 and TRBJ1-3; no definite D call. Trimming removed 4 bases at V and 0 bases at J, with 10 bases between. The CDR3 runs to 15 residues. The germline gives CDR1 MDHEN, CDR2 SYDVKM. The CDR3, as DNA: TGTGCCAGCAGTTGGACTGCTAACTCTGGAAACACCATATATTTT. This translates into CASSWTANSGNTIYF.

This clone was observed a single time. The rearrangement links TRBV9 to TRBJ1-2; perhaps TRBD1 as D (6 bases). Germline loops: CDR1 SGDLS, CDR2 YYNGEE. CDR3 length: 14 residues. Trimming stripped 3 bases from V and 6 bases from J, with 15 bases between. CDR3 amino acids: CASSAYMGANGYTF. The CDR3 DNA is TGTGCCAGCAGCGCCTATATGGGGGCCAATGGCTACACCTTC.

The chain uses TRBV7-9 and TRBJ1-1; D gene uncertain. From germline, CDR1 is SEHNR and CDR2 FQNEAQ (reference sequence). The V and J ends lost 0 bases and 1 base respectively, with 6 bases between them. This CDR3 is built from 14 residues. The CDR3 is CASSLAAGNTEAFF. The CDR3 bases are TGTGCCAGCAGCTTAGCGGCAGGGAACACTGAAGCTTTCTTT. The variable domain in full, with the rest retrieved from reference TRBV7-9 and TRBJ1-1, is DTGVSQNPRHKITKRGQNVTFRCDPISEHNRLYWYRQTLGQGPEFLTYFQNEAQLEKSRLLSDRFSAERPKGSFSTLEIQRTEQGDSAMYLCASSLAAGNTEAFFGQGTRLTVV.

The chain uses TRBV4-2 and TRBJ1-1; perhaps TRBD1 as D (5 bases). Germline V CDR1 and CDR2: LGHNA, YNFKEQ. The V gene lost 1 base and the J gene lost 3 bases, with 15 bases spanning the gap. The CDR3 length is 16 residues. CDR3 loop: CASSQALRGGDTEAFF. In DNA form, the CDR3 reads TGTGCCAGCAGCCAAGCCCTACGGGGGGGAGACACTGAAGCTTTCTTT.

The V call is TRBV21-1, the J call TRBJ2-2; the table assigns TRBD1, which was not confirmed against the DNA. TRBV21-1 is labeled a pseudogene. This CDR3 spans 20 amino acids. The CDR3 nucleotides are TGTGCCAGCAGCATAGCCGACCGGGACAGGGGCTGGTGGGGCACCGGGGAGCTGTTTTTT. Its protein is CASSIADRDRGWWGTGELFF.

V is TRBV7-9 and J is TRBJ2-5, with D tentatively TRBD2 (6 bases). The CDR3 has 13 residues. From germline, CDR1 is SEHNR and CDR2 FQNEAQ (reference sequence). Trimming left V 7 bases short and J 5 bases short, with 14 bases between. The CDR3 nucleotides are TGTGCCAGCAACAAGGGTCGGGGGGAGACCCAGTACTTC. Translation gives CASNKGRGETQYF.

This chain links TRBV11-2 with TRBJ2-3, with TRBD1 identical over 10 bases. V lost 4 bases and J lost 0; bases outside the gene matches: 4. The CDR3 spans 16 residues. Germline values: CDR1 SGHAT, CDR2 FQNNGV. The CDR3 coding sequence is TGTGCCAGCAGCTCCCGGGACAGGGGTAGCACAGATACGCAGTATTTT. This codes for CASSSRDRGSTDTQYF.

V gene TRBV10-1 combines with J gene TRBJ2-2; 7 bases are a match to TRBD1. The CDR3 is made up of 17 amino acids. J gave up 0 bases and V 5 bases, and 9 bases lay outside the gene matches. CDR1 WNHNN and CDR2 SYGVQD come from the germline V gene (reference sequence). The CDR3 loop is CASSSIRDRANTGELFF. The DNA of the CDR3 is TGCGCCAGCAGTTCGATACGAGACAGGGCGAACACCGGGGAGCTGTTTTTT.

The J gene is TRBJ2-3, the V gene TRBV4-1, with 11 bases aligning to TRBD2. The trim removed 4 bases at V and 3 bases at J, leaving 6 bases unmatched. This CDR3 has 16 amino acids. Germline V gene sequence: CDR1 MGHRA, CDR2 YSYEKL. Here the CDR3 DNA reads TGCGCCAGCAGCCTGTTAGCGGGGGGGCCGACAGATACGCAGTATTTT. Encoded protein: CASSLLAGGPTDTQYF.

The V and J genes are TRBV6-1 and TRBJ1-6; D is unclear. The CDR3 contains 15 residues. Looked up from germline, CDR1 is MNHNS and CDR2 is SASEGT. V was pared by 8 bases and J by 5 bases, with 16 bases between. The CDR3 loop is CASVWRGTNNSPLHF. The CDR3 DNA is TGTGCCAGCGTTTGGCGCGGCACCAATAATTCACCCCTCCACTTT.

This clone is medium-sized by share. This chain links TRBV11-2 with TRBJ2-3; 9 bases align to TRBD2. The germline gives CDR1 SGHAT, CDR2 FQNNGV. CDR3 length equals 15 residues. The J segment lost 4 bases and the V segment lost 3 bases, leaving 5 bases of the junction unmatched. CDR3 protein: CASSFLAGESDTQYF. The CDR3 DNA reads TGTGCCAGCAGCTTCTTAGCGGGGGAGTCAGATACGCAGTATTTT.

This clone was recorded a few times. The chain employs TRBV19 and TRBJ1-5; 7 bases fit TRBD1. This CDR3 region has 15 residues. Trimming cost V 6 bases and J 3 bases; bases outside gene matches: 8. Looked up from germline, CDR1 is LNHDA and CDR2 is SQIVND (reference sequence). The CDR3 region is CASRVTGRFNQPQHF. CDR3 nucleotides: TGTGCCAGTAGGGTGACAGGGAGATTCAATCAGCCCCAGCATTTT. Based on the CDR3 plus reference TRBV19 and TRBJ1-5, the full variable domain is DGGITQSPKYLFRKEGQNVTLSCEQNLNHDAMYWYRQDPGQGLRLIYYSQIVNDFQKGDIAEGYSVSREKKESFPLTVTSAQKNPTAFYLCASRVTGRFNQPQHFGDGTRLSIL.

The gene calls are TRBV5-1 and TRBJ2-7; 7 bases match TRBD1. The CDR3 runs 14 residues. Germline V CDR1 and CDR2: SGHRS, YFSETQ. The V segment lost 4 bases and the J segment 5 bases; nucleotides outside the gene matches: 9. CDR3 loop: CASSIQGPMDEQYF. The CDR3 DNA follows: TGCGCCAGCAGCATACAGGGGCCTATGGACGAGCAGTACTTC.

This sequence joins TRBV9 and TRBJ2-5; 9 positions match TRBD2. CDR1 and CDR2 (germline): SGDLS, YYNGEE. V trimming: 0 bases; J trimming: 5 bases; junction bases outside the gene matches: 11. The CDR3 runs 17 residues. The CDR3 loop is CASSVGIGGGARETQYF. The CDR3 coding sequence is TGTGCCAGCAGCGTAGGGATCGGCGGGGGGGCCCGGGAGACCCAGTACTTC.

The chain uses TRBV5-1 and TRBJ2-5; 9 bases match TRBD1. Germline-derived CDR1 and CDR2 are SGHRS and YFSETQ. This CDR3 is 14 amino acids long. With V trimmed by 4 bases and J by 2 bases, 3 bases remained unmatched. The CDR3 protein is CASSLGQGQETQYF. CDR3 DNA sequence: TGCGCCAGCAGCCTTGGACAGGGGCAAGAGACCCAGTACTTC.

This clone was counted between two and nine times. J is TRBJ2-5 and V is TRBV7-9, with D tentatively TRBD1 (6 bases). CDR1 and CDR2 from the germline V gene are SEHNR and FQNEAQ (reference sequence). Trimming removed 5 bases at V and 1 base at J, with 11 bases between. The CDR3 consists of 14 residues. The DNA of the CDR3 is TGTGCCAGCAGCGTTACAGGGATCCAAGAGACCCAGTACTTC. It specifies CASSVTGIQETQYF.

V is TRBV18 and J is TRBJ1-1; 7 nucleotides line up with TRBD1. Trimming removed 1 base from V and 6 bases from J; junction bases left unmatched: 11. The CDR3 is 16 amino acids. Germline V gene sequence: CDR1 KGHSH, CDR2 LQKENI. This CDR3 reads CASSPQGAQPRSEAFF. The CDR3 region has the DNA TGTGCCAGCTCACCACAGGGGGCCCAGCCTCGATCTGAAGCTTTCTTT.

This clone was recorded once. V and J are TRBV7-2 and TRBJ2-5; TRBD2 agrees at 10 bases. The CDR3 spans 17 residues. Germline CDR1 SGHTA, CDR2 FQGNSA. The trim removed 5 bases at V and 5 bases at J, leaving 14 bases unmatched. CDR3 nucleotides: TGTGCCAGCAGCCGGAACCTACTAGCGGGGCCGGGTGAGACCCAGTACTTC. Translated, it gives CASSRNLLAGPGETQYF.

J is TRBJ1-2 and V is TRBV25-1, with TRBD1 identical over 7 bases. CDR3 length: 14 residues. Unmatched junction bases numbered 7, after V lost 5 bases and J lost 4 bases. Germline CDR1 reads MGHDK; CDR2 reads SYGVNS. This chain's CDR3 is CASSSRTGSYGYTF. In nucleotides, the CDR3 is TGTGCCAGCAGTTCCCGGACAGGATCCTATGGCTACACCTTC.